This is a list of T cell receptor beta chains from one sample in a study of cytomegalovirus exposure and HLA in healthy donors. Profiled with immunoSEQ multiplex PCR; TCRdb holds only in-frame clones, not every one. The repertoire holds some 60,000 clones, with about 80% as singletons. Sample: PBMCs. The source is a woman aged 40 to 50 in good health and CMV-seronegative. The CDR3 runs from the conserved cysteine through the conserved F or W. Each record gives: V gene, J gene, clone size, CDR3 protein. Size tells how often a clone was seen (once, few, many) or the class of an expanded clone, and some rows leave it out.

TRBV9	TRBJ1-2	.	CASSLRGPYGYTF
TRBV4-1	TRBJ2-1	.	CASSRAGLQSSYNEQFF
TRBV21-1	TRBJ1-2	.	CASSSSTGEENGYTF
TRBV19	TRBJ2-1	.	CASSPTGTSHPEQFF
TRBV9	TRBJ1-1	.	CASSGRRGRITEAFF
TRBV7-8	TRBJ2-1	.	CASSLGGQGSDEQFF
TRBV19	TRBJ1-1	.	CASSPWTGGGTEAFF
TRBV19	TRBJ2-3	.	CASSIHGRWDTQYF
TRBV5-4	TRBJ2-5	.	CASSEAGDLSEETQYF
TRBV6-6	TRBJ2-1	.	CASSYGQGRNEQFF
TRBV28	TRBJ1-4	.	CASSRGMGTGGVWNEKLFF
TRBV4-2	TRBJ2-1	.	CASSLGTSGNNEQFF
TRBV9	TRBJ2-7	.	CASSHSRDRGDEQYF
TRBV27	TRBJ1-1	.	CASSLRWSSNTEAFF
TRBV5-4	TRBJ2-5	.	CASSLAGLAGGRKTQYF
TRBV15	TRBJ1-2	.	CATSREMGGFGYTF
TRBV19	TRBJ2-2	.	CASSIERKGIGELFF
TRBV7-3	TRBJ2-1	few	CASSPTSGTYNEQFF
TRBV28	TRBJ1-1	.	CASSLLTGLGTEAFF
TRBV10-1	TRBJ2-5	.	CASLFQETQYF
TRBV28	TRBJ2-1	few	CASSSRQLPQFF
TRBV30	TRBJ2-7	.	CAWSVRGYEQYF
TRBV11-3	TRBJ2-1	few	CASSLEASSYNEQFF
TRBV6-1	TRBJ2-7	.	CASSESVGGEQYF
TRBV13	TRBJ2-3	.	CASSLAGNTDTQYF
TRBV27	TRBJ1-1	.	CASSLTQTGGGTEAFF
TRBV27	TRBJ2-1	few	CASSPSSSYNEQFF
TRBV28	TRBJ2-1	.	CASTQTSGRYNEQFF
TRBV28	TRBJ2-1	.	CASSSPASGSYNEQFF
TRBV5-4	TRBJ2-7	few	CASSQDLAGDYEQYF
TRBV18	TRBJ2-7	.	CASSPGLAVTYEQYF
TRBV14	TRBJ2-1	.	CASSHRTRLYNEQFF
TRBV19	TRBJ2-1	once	CASTPSGNNEQFF
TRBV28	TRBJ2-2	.	CASSAGQGVNTGELFF
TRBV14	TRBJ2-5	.	CASSQGLAGGETQYF
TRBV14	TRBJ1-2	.	CASSPDRAYGYTF
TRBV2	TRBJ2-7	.	CASSERLHEQYF
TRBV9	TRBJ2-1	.	CASSDRGWGYNEQFF
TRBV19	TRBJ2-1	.	CASSIGLARTDEQFF
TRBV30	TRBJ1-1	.	CAGRSMNTEAFF
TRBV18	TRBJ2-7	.	CASSPTSGVGAYEQYF
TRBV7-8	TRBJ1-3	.	CASSFPSGQGYSGNTIYF